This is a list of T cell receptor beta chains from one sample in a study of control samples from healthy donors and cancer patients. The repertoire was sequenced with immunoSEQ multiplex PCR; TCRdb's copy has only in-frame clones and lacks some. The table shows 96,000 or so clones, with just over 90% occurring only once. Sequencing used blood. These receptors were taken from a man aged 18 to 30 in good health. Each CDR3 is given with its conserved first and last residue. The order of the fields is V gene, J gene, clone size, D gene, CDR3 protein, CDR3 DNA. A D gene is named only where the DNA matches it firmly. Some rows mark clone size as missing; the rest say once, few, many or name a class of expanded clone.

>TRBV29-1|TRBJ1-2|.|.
CSVEDRGSDGYTF
TGCAGCGTTGAAGATCGGGGTTCAGATGGCTACACCTTC
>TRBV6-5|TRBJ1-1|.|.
CASSRIDGEAFF
TGTGCCAGCAGTCGAATTGACGGCGAAGCTTTCTTT
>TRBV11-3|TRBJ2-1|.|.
CASSNHHKDNEQFF
TGTGCCAGCAGCAACCACCACAAGGACAATGAGCAGTTCTTC
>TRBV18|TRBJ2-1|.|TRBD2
CASSPVGTSGFF
TGTGCCAGCTCACCAGTTGGGACTAGTGGGTTCTTC
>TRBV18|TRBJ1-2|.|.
CASSTGIGANYGYTF
TGTGCCAGCTCTACAGGGATAGGGGCTAACTATGGCTACACCTTC
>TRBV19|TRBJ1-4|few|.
CASSPGTEVEKLFF
TGTGCCAGTAGCCCAGGGACGGAGGTGGAAAAACTGTTTTTT
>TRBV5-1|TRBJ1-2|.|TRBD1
CASSPDRGGGYTF
TGCGCCAGCAGCCCGGACAGGGGAGGTGGCTACACCTTC
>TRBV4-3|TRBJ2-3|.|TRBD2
CASSLLGLGRTDTQYF
TGCGCCAGCAGCCTTTTGGGACTAGGAAGAACAGATACGCAGTATTTT
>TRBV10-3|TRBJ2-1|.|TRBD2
CAITGGPENEQFF
TGTGCCATCACGGGGGGGCCTGAGAATGAGCAGTTCTTC
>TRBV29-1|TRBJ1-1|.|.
CSVEESGGGTEAFF
TGCAGCGTTGAAGAGTCCGGTGGGGGCACTGAAGCTTTCTTT
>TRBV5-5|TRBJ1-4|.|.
CASSWAEGLNEKLFF
TGTGCCAGCAGCTGGGCGGAAGGCCTCAATGAAAAACTGTTTTTT
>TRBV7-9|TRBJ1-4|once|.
CASSRPWGVVEKLFF
TGTGCCAGCAGCCGCCCGTGGGGGGTAGTTGAAAAACTGTTTTTT
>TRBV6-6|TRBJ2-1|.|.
CASSSQKADRYNEQFF
TGTGCCAGCAGTTCCCAAAAGGCGGACAGATACAATGAGCAGTTCTTC
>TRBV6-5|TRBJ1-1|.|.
CASSSGTEAFF
TGTGCCAGCAGCTCCGGGACAGAAGCTTTCTTT
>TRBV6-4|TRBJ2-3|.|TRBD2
CASSDGRGDGTDTQYF
TGTGCCAGCAGTGACGGCCGGGGGGATGGGACAGATACGCAGTATTTT
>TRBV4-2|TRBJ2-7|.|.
CASSHRRGRLLDEQYF
TGTGCCAGCAGCCACCGACGGGGACGCCTTCTCGACGAGCAGTACTTC
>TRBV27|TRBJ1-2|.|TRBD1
CASSLLGGGHGYTF
TGTGCCAGCAGTTTATTAGGGGGCGGCCATGGCTACACCTTC
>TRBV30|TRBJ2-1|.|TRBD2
CAWSGTLAGDYNEQFF
TGTGCCTGGAGTGGTACTCTAGCGGGAGACTACAATGAGCAGTTCTTC
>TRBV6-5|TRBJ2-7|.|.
CASRGPSYEQYF
TGTGCCAGCAGGGGGCCCTCCTACGAGCAGTACTTC
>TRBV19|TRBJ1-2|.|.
CASRVRERGIYGYTF
TGTGCCAGTAGAGTCAGGGAGCGAGGCATCTATGGCTACACCTTC
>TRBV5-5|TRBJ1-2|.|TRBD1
CASSTRQGAVYGYTF
TGTGCCAGCAGCACTCGACAGGGGGCGGTCTATGGCTACACCTTC
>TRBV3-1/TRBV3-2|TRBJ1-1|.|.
CASSQGRMMNTEAFF
TGTGCCAGCAGCCAAGGCAGGATGATGAACACTGAAGCTTTCTTT
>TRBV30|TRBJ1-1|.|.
CACSTDGLNTEAFF
TGTGCCTGCTCTACCGACGGTTTGAACACTGAAGCTTTCTTT
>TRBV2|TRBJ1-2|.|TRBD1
CASSERRQGASNGYTF
TGTGCCAGCAGTGAACGAAGACAGGGGGCTTCGAATGGCTACACCTTC
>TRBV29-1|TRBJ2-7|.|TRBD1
CSVGQGVYYEQYF
TGCAGCGTTGGACAGGGCGTCTACTACGAGCAGTACTTC
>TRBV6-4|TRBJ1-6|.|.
CASSDLGGYSPLHF
TGTGCCAGCAGTGACCTCGGGGGTTATTCACCCCTCCACTTT
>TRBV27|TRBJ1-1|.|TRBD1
CASSSFRGRFGRMNTEAFF
TGTGCCAGCAGTAGCTTCAGGGGGCGCTTCGGGCGGATGAACACTGAAGCTTTCTTT
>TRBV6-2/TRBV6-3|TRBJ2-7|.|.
CASSYLGRNYEQYF
TGTGCCAGCAGTTACTTGGGCAGGAACTACGAGCAGTACTTC
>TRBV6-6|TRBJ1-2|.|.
CASSYSNFPAGYTF
TGTGCCAGCAGTTACTCGAACTTTCCCGCCGGCTACACCTTC
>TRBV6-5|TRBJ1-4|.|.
CASTRFGEKLFF
TGTGCCAGCACCCGCTTCGGTGAAAAACTGTTTTTT
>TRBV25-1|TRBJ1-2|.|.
CASSKGRQFYGYTF
TGTGCCAGCAGCAAGGGACGGCAGTTCTATGGCTACACCTTC
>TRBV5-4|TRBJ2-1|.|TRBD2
CASSSQRGAYNEQFF
TGTGCCAGCAGCTCCCAGCGGGGCGCCTACAATGAGCAGTTCTTC
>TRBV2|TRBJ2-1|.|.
CASSEGRTASAGEQFF
TGTGCCAGCAGTGAAGGCCGGACAGCTTCAGCAGGTGAGCAGTTCTTC
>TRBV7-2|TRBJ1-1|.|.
CASSPVGGTEAFF
TGTGCCAGCAGCCCTGTAGGGGGCACTGAAGCTTTCTTT
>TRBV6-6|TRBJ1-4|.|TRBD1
CASSPRDGQGATNEKLFF
TGTGCCAGCAGTCCACGCGACGGACAGGGGGCAACTAATGAAAAACTGTTTTTT
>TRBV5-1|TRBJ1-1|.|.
CASSVQVNTEAFF
TGCGCCAGCAGCGTCCAGGTGAACACTGAAGCTTTCTTT
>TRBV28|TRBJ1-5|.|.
CASTFLGEQPQHF
TGTGCCAGCACCTTCCTAGGGGAACAGCCCCAGCATTTT
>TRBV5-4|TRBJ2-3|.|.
CASSLPSSTDTQYF
TGTGCCAGCAGCTTGCCTAGCAGCACAGATACGCAGTATTTT
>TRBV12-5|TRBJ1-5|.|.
CASGLWLGAPNQPQHF
TGTGCTAGTGGTTTGTGGCTCGGGGCCCCCAATCAGCCCCAGCATTTT
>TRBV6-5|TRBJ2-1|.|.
CASSYLDRNNEQFF
TGTGCCAGCAGTTATCTCGACAGAAACAATGAGCAGTTCTTC
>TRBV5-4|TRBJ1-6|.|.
CASSLYSPASSYNSPLHF
TGTGCCAGCAGCTTGTATAGTCCCGCGAGCTCCTATAATTCACCCCTCCACTTT
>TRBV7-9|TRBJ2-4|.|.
CASSSTTAKNIQYF
TGTGCCAGCAGCTCGACAACGGCCAAAAACATTCAGTACTTC
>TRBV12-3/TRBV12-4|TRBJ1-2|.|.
CASVDSRYGYTF
TGTGCCAGCGTGGACTCTCGCTATGGCTACACCTTC
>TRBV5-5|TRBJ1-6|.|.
CASSLGSLSSYNSPLHF
TGTGCCAGCAGCTTGGGAAGCCTGAGCTCCTATAATTCACCCCTCCACTTT
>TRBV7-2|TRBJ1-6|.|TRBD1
CASSLGGQGGTYNSPLHF
TGTGCCAGCAGCTTAGGGGGCCAGGGGGGAACCTATAATTCACCCCTCCACTTT
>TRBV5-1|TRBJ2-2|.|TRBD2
CASSLFGLAENTGELFF
TGCGCCAGCAGCCTTTTTGGACTAGCGGAGAACACCGGGGAGCTGTTTTTT
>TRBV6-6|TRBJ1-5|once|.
CASSYSPEYSNQPQHF
TGTGCCAGCAGTTACTCCCCGGAATATAGCAATCAGCCCCAGCATTTT
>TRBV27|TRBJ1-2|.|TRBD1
CASSSSDRVHGYTF
TGTGCCAGCAGTTCCTCGGACAGGGTCCATGGCTACACCTTC
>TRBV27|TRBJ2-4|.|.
CASSPWGVRNIQYF
TGTGCCAGCAGTCCCTGGGGCGTGCGGAACATTCAGTACTTC
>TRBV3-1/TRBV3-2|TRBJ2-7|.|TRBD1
CASSQFGQGAYEQYF
TGTGCCAGCAGCCAATTCGGACAGGGAGCCTACGAGCAGTACTTC
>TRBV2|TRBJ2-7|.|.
CASTKSAGSDYEQYF
TGTGCCAGCACTAAAAGCGCGGGTTCGGACTACGAGCAGTACTTC
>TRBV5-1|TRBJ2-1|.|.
CASSSRPGQYNEQFF
TGCGCCAGCAGCTCCCGCCCGGGACAATACAATGAGCAGTTCTTC
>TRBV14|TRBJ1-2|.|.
CASSPGSGYTF
TGTGCCAGCAGCCCCGGGTCTGGCTACACCTTC
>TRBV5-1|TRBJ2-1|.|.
CASSPTGSLFEQFF
TGCGCCAGCAGCCCTACAGGGTCCCTTTTTGAGCAGTTCTTC
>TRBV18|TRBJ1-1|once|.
CASSRQSMNTEAFF
TGTGCCAGCTCACGGCAGTCAATGAACACTGAAGCTTTCTTT
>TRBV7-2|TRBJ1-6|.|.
CASSLAALRSYNSPLHF
TGTGCCAGCAGCTTAGCGGCCCTACGCTCCTATAATTCACCCCTCCACTTT
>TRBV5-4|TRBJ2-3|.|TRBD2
CASSLGLAESTDTQYF
TGTGCCAGCAGCCTGGGACTAGCGGAGAGCACAGATACGCAGTATTTT
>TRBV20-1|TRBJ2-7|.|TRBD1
CSASLQGAYEQYF
TGCAGTGCTAGTCTCCAGGGGGCCTACGAGCAGTACTTC
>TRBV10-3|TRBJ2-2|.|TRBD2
CAISETQPSGANTGELFF
TGTGCCATCAGTGAGACACAACCTAGCGGGGCCAACACCGGGGAGCTGTTTTTT
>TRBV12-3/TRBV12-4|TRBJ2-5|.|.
CASSWGTQETQYF
TGTGCCAGCAGTTGGGGGACCCAAGAGACCCAGTACTTC